The 10 T cell receptor beta chains below were found in one sample sequenced in a study of blood T cells in healthy people across ages. Through a sample-barcoded 5' primer and a J-beta primer mix, a second PCR was run for about 6 to 12 cycles. From the 5' RACE reads, TCRdb called clonotypes with MiXCR, one entry per CDR3 protein. The table records roughly 2 million distinct CDR3 sequences, 49% of them present only once. The sample comprised blood. Receptors were obtained from a middle-aged woman in good health.

J is TRBJ1-5 and V is TRBV4-1, with 9 bases fitting TRBD1. V was pared by 2 bases and J by 6 bases, with 8 bases of the junction left unmatched. Germline values: CDR1 MGHRA, CDR2 YSYEKL. This CDR3 is built from 16 residues. CDR3 coding DNA: TGCGCCAGCAGCCAACCGGGACAGGGTGGATTTCAGCCCCAGCATTTT. Translated: CASSQPGQGGFQPQHF.

The chain employs TRBV6-2 or TRBV6-3 and TRBJ2-2, with a tentative D call TRBD2 (5 bases). From germline, CDR1 is MNHEY and CDR2 SVGEGT. V shed 5 bases and J shed 2 bases, with 9 bases lying between them. The CDR3 has 14 residues. CDR3 residues: CASSGDYNTGELFF. The CDR3 coding sequence is TGTGCCAGCAGTGGTGACTACAACACCGGGGAGCTGTTTTTT.

The chain joins TRBV20-1 to TRBJ1-5, with D maybe TRBD1 (6 bases). V was clipped by 4 bases and J by 4 bases, with 26 bases between them. CDR3 length equals 18 residues. The germline CDR1 and CDR2 sequences are DFQATT and SNEGSKA (reference sequence). CDR3 sequence reads: CSATFNTNPGQLNQPQHF. CDR3 sequence (DNA): TGCAGTGCTACCTTTAATACTAATCCTGGACAGCTTAATCAGCCCCAGCATTTT.

The chain is built from TRBV7-9 and TRBJ1-2; no reliable D call. This CDR3 has 14 residues. V dropped 0 bases and J dropped 5 bases, with 10 bases sitting between them. CDR1 is SEHNR and CDR2 is FQNEAQ in the germline V gene (reference sequence). CDR3 bases: TGTGCCAGCAGCTTAGCGCTACAGCTTTATGGCTACACCTTC. Amino acid sequence: CASSLALQLYGYTF.

This clonotype was seen more than once but under ten times. V usage is TRBV4-3 and J usage is TRBJ1-2; tentatively, D is TRBD1 (6 bases). The CDR3 is 16 residues long. Germline lookup yields CDR1 LGHNA and CDR2 YSLEER. V was trimmed by 0 bases and J by 7 bases, leaving 18 bases between them. CDR3 sequence: CASSQDRGGVIRGYTF. The CDR3 DNA sequence: TGCGCCAGCAGCCAAGACAGGGGCGGTGTTATTCGTGGCTACACCTTC.

This clonotype was found a few times. The chain joins TRBV27 to TRBJ1-5, with D tentatively TRBD1 (6 bases). This CDR3 is 14 amino acids long. Germline CDR1 MNHEY, CDR2 SMNVEV (reference sequence). Trimming left V 6 bases short and J 5 bases short, with 14 bases between. In DNA form, the CDR3 reads TGTGCCAGCAGATACACAGGGTTCGATCAGCCCCAGCATTTT. It specifies CASRYTGFDQPQHF.

There are a few counts of this clonotype. The chain combines TRBV6-1 with TRBJ1-2; no definite D call. CDR1 is MNHNS, CDR2 SASEGT, per germline. The CDR3 is 14 amino acids. Trimming shortened V by 6 bases and J by 1 base, and 12 bases separated the two germline ends. Here the CDR3 reads CASSPEVLNYGYTF. In DNA form, the CDR3 reads TGTGCCAGCAGCCCCGAGGTTCTTAACTATGGCTACACCTTC.

The chain has TRBV20-1 and TRBJ2-4; the match to TRBD2 covers 10 bases. The germline CDR1 and CDR2 sequences are DFQATT and SNEGSKA (reference sequence). Unmatched junction bases numbered 9, after V lost 3 bases and J lost 13 bases. The CDR3 runs 13 residues. The DNA of the CDR3 is TGCAGTGCTAGCCCTAGCGGGGGTTATGAGCAGTACTTC. Protein product: CSASPSGGYEQYF.

V is TRBV11-2 and J is TRBJ2-4; 7 nucleotides align to TRBD2. In germline, CDR1 is SGHAT, CDR2 FQNNGV. This CDR3 has 16 amino acids. With V trimmed by 2 bases and J by 10 bases, 14 bases remained unmatched. In DNA, the CDR3 is TGTGCCAGCAGCTTAACGGCCCGGGGGGACTCACGGATTCAGTACTTC. Protein sequence: CASSLTARGDSRIQYF.

This chain connects TRBV7-9 to TRBJ2-7; D might be TRBD2 (6 bases). V lost 7 bases to trimming and J lost 6 bases, with 22 bases between them. CDR1 is SEHNR and CDR2 is FQNEAQ in the germline V gene (reference sequence). The CDR3 length is 15 residues. The CDR3 DNA follows: TGTGCCAGCACCGAATGGCGGGGAAGAGCGGGCGAGCAGTACTTC. Translating it yields CASTEWRGRAGEQYF.